This T cell receptor beta chain was recorded in a study of OX40 agonist ivuxolimab in advanced cancers. The table came from immunoSEQ multiplex PCR; TCRdb's copy has only in-frame clones and leaves some out. The sample lists about 54,000 clones, more than 85% occurring once. Per germline, CDR1 SGHDT and CDR2 YYEEEE. The CDR3 has 14 amino acids. V was trimmed by 0 bases and J by 3 bases, leaving 9 bases between them. The chain links TRBV5-6 to TRBJ2-5, with D maybe TRBD2 (6 bases). This TCR was sampled from an adult with an advanced solid tumor such as melanoma, head and neck, liver or kidney cancer. Sequenced here: CD4+ or CD8+ T cells sorted from blood, sampled in a trial of the OX40 agonist ivuxolimab. The CDR3: CASSLVGLEETQYF. CDR3 bases: TGTGCCAGCAGCTTGGTGGGACTGGAAGAGACCCAGTACTTC.